Each of the 8 T cell receptor beta chains below was sequenced from the same sample in a study of shared clonotypes between healthy human individuals. Sequencing was performed with immunoSEQ multiplex PCR; in TCRdb, only in-frame clones are kept and a portion is missing. The sample records around 980,000 clones, 75% to 85% being singletons. Sequenced material: memory CD4+ T cells from PBMCs. The subset here: CD45RA-negative fraction. The receptors derive from a man in his late teens or twenties in good health. Some clones in this sample may be carry-over from other donors' samples.

J is TRBJ2-2 and V is TRBV4-1, with D maybe TRBD1 (5 bases). CDR3 length equals 15 residues. CDR1 is MGHRA and CDR2 is YSYEKL in the germline V gene. V lost 3 bases, J lost 0 bases, and 8 bases lay in between. The CDR3 DNA reads TGCGCCAGCAGCCAGGCGACAGCGAACACCGGGGAGCTGTTTTTT. As protein: CASSQATANTGELFF.

This rearrangement joins TRBV9 to TRBJ1-3, with a weak D call TRBD1 (5 bases). V was trimmed by 3 bases and J by 0 bases, leaving 10 bases between them. The CDR3 spans 15 residues. Germline V gene data show CDR1 as SGDLS and CDR2 as YYNGEE. The CDR3: CASSAAGGSGNTIYF. As DNA, the CDR3 is TGTGCCAGCAGCGCCGCGGGGGGCTCTGGAAACACCATATATTTT. The whole variable domain, filled in from reference TRBV9 and TRBJ1-3, reads DSGVTQTPKHLITATGQRVTLRCSPRSGDLSVYWYQQSLDQGLQFLIQYYNGEERAKGNILERFSAQQFPDLHSELNLSSLELGDSALYFCASSAAGGSGNTIYFGEGSWLTVV.

The chain couples TRBV7-3 to TRBJ2-1; 15 bases map to TRBD2. There are 14 residues in the CDR3. Trimming at V came to 8 bases and at J to 8 bases, leaving 4 bases not matched to a gene. In germline, CDR1 is SGHTA, CDR2 FQGTGA. CDR3 DNA sequence: TGTGCCAGCTCAGGACTAGCGGGAGGGTATGAGCAGTTCTTC. Translated: CASSGLAGGYEQFF.

The chain links TRBV6-1 to TRBJ2-7; D is undetermined. Germline V gives CDR1 MNHNS, CDR2 SASEGT. With 6 bases removed from V and 1 base from J, the gap between germline ends came to 7 bases. The CDR3 loop spans 12 amino acids. In DNA form, the CDR3 reads TGTGCCAGCAGGGGTGATTCCTACGAGCAGTACTTC. Protein product: CASRGDSYEQYF.

This clone was found once. This chain uses TRBV15 with TRBJ1-2; a possible D gene is TRBD1 (5 bases). The CDR3 spans 14 residues. Germline V gene lookup returns CDR1 LNHNV and CDR2 YYDKDF (reference sequence). The ends were cut back, 4 bases at V and 7 bases at J, with 16 bases in the middle. CDR3 protein: CATSKGRSQGGYTF. CDR3 coding DNA: TGTGCCACCAGCAAAGGACGGTCCCAGGGTGGCTACACCTTC.

V is TRBV7-9 and J is TRBJ1-4; weak D call: TRBD1 (5 bases). Trimming shortened V by 4 bases and J by 7 bases, and 13 bases separated the two germline ends. In germline, CDR1 is SEHNR, CDR2 FQNEAQ (reference sequence). This CDR3 region has 14 residues. In nucleotides, the CDR3 is TGTGCCAGCAGCTCCAGGGAGATTGGTGAAAAACTGTTTTTT. Its protein product is CASSSREIGEKLFF.

On this clone itself: Other DNA sequences in the same sample also yield this CDR3. J is TRBJ2-5 and V is TRBV6-1; D unresolved. V was pared by 2 bases and J by 8 bases, with 12 bases between. This CDR3 has 13 amino acids. Per germline, CDR1 MNHNS and CDR2 SASEGT. CDR3 coding DNA: TGTGCCAGCAGTGAATTGGGTCCGGTTACCCAGTACTTC. Amino acid sequence: CASSELGPVTQYF.

The V and J genes are TRBV28 and TRBJ2-3; D might be TRBD1 or TRBD2, each matching 5 bases. Germline V gene sequence: CDR1 MDHEN, CDR2 SYDVKM. The CDR3 has 15 amino acids. The V end lost 6 bases, the J end lost 8 bases, and 21 bases lay between the germline ends. CDR3 sequence: CASRPPQGPVGTQYF. DNA of the CDR3: TGTGCCAGCAGGCCCCCCCAGGGACCAGTGGGTACGCAGTATTTT.